This entry lists 12 T cell receptor beta chains sequenced from one sample in a study of neurological immune-mediated disorders. In TCRdb, the 5' RACE reads were re-called with MiXCR into one record per CDR3 protein. The table records 45,000 to 50,000 distinct CDR3 sequences, 4% to 5.5% of them present only once. Sequences were obtained from PBMCs. The receptors here all came from a woman between 55 and 75 years old with multiple sclerosis.

In this sample, this clonotype turned up a few times. The chain joins TRBV7-2 to TRBJ1-5; possible D gene TRBD1, 5 bases. Trimming took 3 bases from V and 4 from J, leaving 10 bases between them. This CDR3 comprises 14 residues. CDR1 and CDR2 (germline): SGHTA, FQGNSA. The CDR3 sequence is CASSFRGENQPQHF. Written as DNA, the CDR3 is TGTGCCAGCAGCTTTAGGGGCGAAAATCAGCCCCAGCATTTT.

The table lists this clonotype with many counts. The chain joins TRBV20-1 to TRBJ2-1, with D possibly matching TRBD1 (5 bases). Germline CDR1 is DFQATT and CDR2 is SNEGSKA (reference sequence). The CDR3 spans 13 residues. With 3 bases removed from V and 10 bases from J, the gap between germline ends came to 16 bases. The CDR3 DNA sequence: TGCAGTGCTAGTTCCAGTCTACAGGAAGAGCAGTTCTTC. Protein sequence: CSASSSLQEEQFF.

This clonotype was recorded many times. V and J are TRBV20-1 and TRBJ1-1; D unclear. This CDR3 comprises 13 residues. V lost 6 bases, J lost 8 bases, and 19 bases lay in between. Germline CDR1 DFQATT, CDR2 SNEGSKA (reference sequence). The CDR3 protein is CSAAEGGRGEAFF. The DNA for the CDR3 is TGCAGTGCCGCAGAAGGTGGGAGAGGGGAAGCTTTCTTT.

In this sample, this clonotype turned up many times. The chain has TRBV20-1 and TRBJ2-7; D is ambiguous. V dropped 4 bases and J dropped 3 bases, with 7 bases sitting between them. The CDR3 spans 11 residues. Looked up from germline, CDR1 is DFQATT and CDR2 is SNEGSKA (reference sequence). In nucleotides, the CDR3 is TGCAGTGCTACCAGCAACTACGAGCAGTACGTC. Its protein is CSATSNYEQYV.

In this sample, this clonotype turned up many times. This sequence joins TRBV25-1 and TRBJ2-7, with 7 nucleotides matching TRBD2. V gave up 1 base and J gave up 0 bases; unmatched junction bases: 0. The CDR3 loop spans 14 amino acids. Germline V gene sequence: CDR1 MGHDK, CDR2 SYGVNS. This chain's CDR3 is CASSEWGGSYEQYF. The DNA for the CDR3 is TGTGCCAGCAGTGAATGGGGGGGCTCCTACGAGCAGTACTTC.

A few counts support this clonotype. This chain links TRBV20-1 with TRBJ2-5, with 8 bases lining up with TRBD2. The V and J ends lost 7 bases and 4 bases, in that order; junction bases with no gene match: 8. The CDR3 sequence is 13 residues long. Per the germline V gene, CDR1 is DFQATT and CDR2 is SNEGSKA (reference sequence). The CDR3 spells CSVLPGGPETQYF. The CDR3, as DNA: TGCAGTGTACTTCCGGGAGGGCCAGAGACCCAGTACTTC.

In its sample, this clonotype was seen many times. The gene calls are TRBV7-8 and TRBJ2-2; D perhaps matches TRBD2 (6 bases). This CDR3 spans 15 amino acids. V dropped 0 bases and J dropped 6 bases, with 11 bases sitting between them. Germline V gives CDR1 SGHVS, CDR2 FQNEAQ. The CDR3 reads CASSLATGAPGELFF. CDR3 DNA sequence: TGTGCCAGCAGCTTAGCAACGGGAGCCCCCGGGGAGCTGTTTTTT. Full variable domain (rest looked up from reference TRBV7-8 and TRBJ2-2): GAGVSQSPRYKVAKRGQDVALRCDPISGHVSLFWYQQALGQGPEFLTYFQNEAQLDKSGLPSDRFFAERPEGSVSTLKIQRTQQEDSAVYLCASSLATGAPGELFFGEGSRLTVL.

This clonotype was seen a handful of times. CDR3 loop: CASTPTFGSIYEQYF. In DNA form, the CDR3 reads TGTGCCAGCACCCCAACATTCGGAAGTATTTACGAGCAGTACTTC. The rearrangement uses TRBV3-1 and TRBJ2-7; D unresolved. V was trimmed by 7 bases and J by 4 bases, leaving 20 bases between them. This CDR3 region has 15 residues. Looked up from germline, CDR1 is LGHDT and CDR2 is YNNKEL (reference sequence).

This clonotype was detected ten times or more. The chain has TRBV3-1 and TRBJ2-2; possibly TRBD1 or TRBD2 for D (5 bases each). This CDR3 spans 15 amino acids. CDR1 is LGHDT, CDR2 YNNKEL, per germline (reference sequence). The ends were cut back, 3 bases at V and 5 bases at J, with 13 bases in the middle. CDR3 residues: CASSQGPVMTGELFF. DNA for the CDR3: TGTGCCAGCAGCCAGGGACCCGTGATGACCGGGGAGCTGTTTTTT. Looking up the rest from reference TRBV3-1 and TRBJ2-2 gives the full variable domain: DTAVSQTPKYLVTQMGNDKSIKCEQNLGHDTMYWYKQDSKKFLKIMFSYNNKELIINETVPNRFSPKSPDKAHLNLHINSLELGDSAVYFCASSQGPVMTGELFFGEGSRLTVL.

In this sample, this clonotype turned up many times. This sequence joins TRBV6-2 or TRBV6-3 and TRBJ2-1; D remains unclear. Between the trimmed V and J ends, which lost 8 bases and 4 bases, there was a span of 6 bases. The CDR3 consists of 11 residues. Germline V gene sequence: CDR1 MNHEY, CDR2 SVGEGT. CDR3 residues: CASRKYNEQFF. DNA of the CDR3: TGTGCCAGCCGAAAATACAATGAGCAGTTCTTC.

This clonotype was counted only a few times. Relative to the germline gene, one junction end is altered; a read error may explain this. This rearrangement joins TRBV6-6 to TRBJ1-6; D remains unclear. CDR1 MNHNY and CDR2 SVGAGI come from the germline V gene (reference sequence). CDR3 length equals 12 residues. The CDR3 is CASRGYNSPLNF. The CDR3 coding sequence is TGTGCCAGCAGGGGTTATAATTCACCCCTCAACTTT.

This clonotype was observed many times. The chain employs TRBV5-1 and TRBJ2-6; D unclear. V lost 3 bases to trimming and J lost 0 bases, with 10 bases between them. In germline, CDR1 is SGHRS, CDR2 YFSETQ. CDR3 length: 16 residues. CDR3 sequence (DNA): TGCGCCAGCAGCTCAAGCTTGTCCTCTGGGGCCAACGTCCTGACTTTC. Its translation is CASSSSLSSGANVLTF.